This TCR beta chain was captured by sequencing in a study of molecular identifiers for immune sequencing clone quantification. Germline V lookup: CDR1 LNHDA, CDR2 SQIVND (reference sequence). J gave up 3 bases and V 6 bases, and 4 bases lay outside the gene matches. CDR3 length equals 15 residues. One entry per CDR3 protein, called by TCRdb with MiXCR from the PCR reads. Of nearly 55,000 distinct CDR3 sequences listed, around 33% are singletons. Material for sequencing was naive CD8+ T cells from blood, with Jurkat cell RNA spiked in. Specified subset: FACS-sorted CD8+CD4-CCR7+CD45RA+ naive T cells. This chain links TRBV19 with TRBJ2-1; the match to TRBD2 covers 11 bases. The sequence came from a human donor in good health. Some libraries in this study had Jurkat cell RNA spiked in. The CDR3 DNA reads TGTGCCAGTAGAATGACTAGCGGGATCTACAATGAGCAGTTCTTC. Translating gives CASRMTSGIYNEQFF.